This T cell receptor beta chain emerged from a study of CD8+CD57+ T cells in acquired aplastic anemia. The overall study: Sorted cells (CD4+ and CD8+) yielded DNA amounts that averaged roughly 3.5 ug.

For this clonotype: Its antigen is currently unknown.

Points from the study as a whole: Simpson's diversity of CD8+ cells was not significantly different in patients compared with controls. About 28 sequences, all CD8+ CDR3, were shared between patients and controls.

Patients selected for sequencing had displayed CD8+CD57+ cell expansion by flow cytometry. Severe acquired aplastic anemia was diagnosed in all patients. The TCR beta profiling, which covered VDJ combination and CDR3 sequence, was carried out using genomic DNA as the template. MiXCR, run by TCRdb on the reads, gives a single entry per CDR3 protein. The profile shows around 150,000 distinct CDR3 sequences, 71% of them singletons. This clonotype was sampled from a human donor with aplastic anemia. Sequencing used sorted CD4+, CD8+, or CD8+CD57+ T cells (not recorded which) from PBMCs.

CDR3 bases: TGCAGCGCCATAGGGAGCGCACCGCAAGAGACCCAGTACTTC. It is translated as CSAIGSAPQETQYF. V and J are TRBV29-1 and TRBJ2-5; D is perhaps TRBD2 (5 bases). This CDR3 is built from 14 residues. Germline-derived CDR1 and CDR2 are SQVTM and ANQGSEA. Deletions cut 7 bases from V and 2 bases from J, with 17 bases between.